The rows below give T cell receptor beta chains drawn from one sample of a study of human T cells and chemical hapten exposure. TCRdb passed the RACE reads through MiXCR, listing each CDR3 protein once. The profile shows 75,000 to 100,000 distinct CDR3 sequences, around 9.3% of them singletons. The sample here was whole blood, taken in connection with sensitization to the hapten diphenylcyclopropenone (DPC). Source of these receptors: a middle-aged woman with alopecia areata. Some clones in this sample may be carry-over from other donors' samples. Both conserved end residues are part of each CDR3. The D gene is left open where the match is weak. Part of the rows lack a size; the others show once, few, many or a class for expanded clones.

NA	TRBV19	many	TRBJ1-2	14	CASSNPPAHYGYTF	TGTGCCAGTAGTAACCCGCCAGCCCACTATGGCTACACCTTC
NA	TRBV6-2/TRBV6-3	NA	TRBJ2-5	13	CASSSGDKATQYF	TGTGCCAGCAGTTCTGGGGACAAGGCCACCCAGTACTTC
NA	TRBV6-5	many	TRBJ1-1	14	CASSSTGGGNRAFF	TGTGCCAGCAGTTCGACAGGCGGGGGGAATCGAGCTTTCTTT
NA	TRBV3-1	few	TRBJ1-6	14	CASSQDWDHKPLHF	TGTGCCAGCAGCCAAGACTGGGACCACAAACCCCTCCACTTT
NA	TRBV28	few	TRBJ2-1	16	CASSKSGLKGDNEQFF	TGTGCCAGCAGTAAATCCGGGCTCAAAGGGGACAATGAGCAGTTCTTC
NA	TRBV24-1	many	TRBJ1-2	15	CATSEGRTRPGGYTF	TGTGCCACCAGTGAGGGACGGACTAGGCCTGGGGGCTACACCTTC
NA	TRBV9	many	TRBJ1-5	14	CASSVDSRNQPQHF	TGTGCCAGCAGCGTCGACAGTCGCAATCAGCCCCAGCATTTT
NA	TRBV19	NA	TRBJ2-7	16	CASSPRRGTLTYEQYF	TGTGCCAGTAGTCCTCGACGGGGAACACTTACCTACGAGCAGTACTTC
NA	TRBV4-3	many	TRBJ1-1	15	CASSQEPGPYTEAFF	TGCGCCAGCAGCCAAGAGCCAGGGCCCTACACTGAAGCTTTCTTT
NA	TRBV6-1	NA	TRBJ2-2	13	CAAGGGNTGELFF	TGTGCCGCTGGAGGGGGGAACACCGGGGAGCTGTTTTTT
TRBD1	TRBV7-2	many	TRBJ2-1	12	CASSPGQGRKFF	TGTGCCAGCAGCCCGGGACAGGGGCGTAAGTTCTTC
NA	TRBV27	NA	TRBJ2-3	13	CASSYKRTDTQYF	TGTGCCAGCAGTTATAAGAGAACAGATACGCAGTATTTT
TRBD1	TRBV5-4	NA	TRBJ2-7	14	CASSTGTDLYEQYF	TGTGCCAGCAGTACCGGGACAGATCTTTACGAGCAGTACTTC
NA	TRBV20-1	many	TRBJ2-1	12	CSATPWQKEQFF	TGCAGTGCTACCCCATGGCAGAAAGAGCAGTTCTTC
TRBD1	TRBV20-1	few	TRBJ2-2	14	CSARVGTVGGELFF	TGCAGTGCTAGAGTCGGGACAGTCGGAGGGGAGCTGTTTTTT
NA	TRBV29-1	many	TRBJ2-2	15	CSAELLSGVTGELFF	TGCAGCGCCGAACTTCTTTCCGGGGTAACCGGGGAGCTGTTTTTT
TRBD1	TRBV18	many	TRBJ2-2	16	CASSPQNRGAGGELFF	TGTGCCAGCTCACCGCAAAACAGGGGAGCAGGCGGGGAGCTGTTTTTT